Shown below are 13 T cell receptor beta chains from a single sample sequenced in a study of CD8 T cells in ankylosing spondylitis. No antigens are known for them. TCRdb reprocessed the 5' RACE reads with MiXCR, giving one entry per CDR3 protein. The sample lists 450,000 or so distinct CDR3 sequences, roughly 25% occurring once. The study, taken as a whole, reports: Seemingly characteristic of ankylosing spondylitis blood was a TCR beta motif consisting of several highly homologous variants.

Source material: blood, either unsorted or a sorted T cell fraction (not recorded which). These receptors all stem from a male donor with ankylosing spondylitis.

The chain has TRBV6-2 or TRBV6-3 and TRBJ2-7; D is ambiguous. Germline V gives CDR1 MNHEY, CDR2 SVGEGT. This CDR3 comprises 13 residues. Between the trimmed V and J ends, which lost 5 bases and 3 bases, there was a span of 11 bases. The CDR3 nucleotides read TGTGCCAGCAGTAGAGTGTCATTCTACGAGCAGTACGTC. Its protein product is CASSRVSFYEQYV.

The sample holds one count of this clonotype. The rearrangement uses TRBV30 and TRBJ1-1; D not resolved. The CDR3 totals 12 residues. V was clipped by 0 bases and J by 7 bases, with 9 bases between them. Germline V gene data show CDR1 as GTSNPN and CDR2 as SVGIG (reference sequence). The CDR3 DNA sequence: TGTGCCTGGAGTGTAGGTTGGGATGAAGCTTTCTTT. It yields the protein CAWSVGWDEAFF.

This clonotype was detected a few times. This chain joins TRBV7-2 and TRBJ2-3; TRBD2 matches 12 bases. The CDR3 runs 17 residues. Germline V lookup: CDR1 SGHTA, CDR2 FQGNSA. The V segment lost 4 bases and the J segment 0 bases; nucleotides outside the gene matches: 5. The CDR3, as DNA: TGTGCCAGCAGCTCCCCTAGCGGGAGGGTTAGCACAGATACGCAGTATTTT. Its protein is CASSSPSGRVSTDTQYF.

In its sample, this clonotype was seen a few times. The gene calls are TRBV11-2 and TRBJ2-1; 9 bases are shared with TRBD1. The CDR3 covers 18 residues. Germline CDR1 SGHAT, CDR2 FQNNGV. The trim removed 2 bases at V and 7 bases at J, leaving 15 bases unmatched. The CDR3 is CASSLNPNRGQGLNEQFF. CDR3 nucleotide sequence: TGTGCCAGCAGCTTAAACCCAAACCGGGGACAGGGTTTAAATGAGCAGTTCTTC.

The rearrangement uses TRBV5-6 and TRBJ2-5; TRBD1 is a possible D gene (6 bases). There are 13 residues in the CDR3. Germline V gene sequence: CDR1 SGHDT, CDR2 YYEEEE. Trimming cost V 5 bases and J 4 bases, with 12 bases left between them. This CDR3 is CASSETGRETQYF. CDR3 in DNA: TGTGCCAGCAGTGAAACAGGGCGAGAGACCCAGTACTTC.

The chain links TRBV20-1 to TRBJ1-1; D gene uncertain. V gave up 1 base and J gave up 1 base, with 4 bases separating them. The length of the CDR3 is 12 residues. The V gene's germline CDR1 is DFQATT and CDR2 SNEGSKA (reference sequence). The CDR3 sequence: CSARGPNTEAFF. CDR3 nucleotide sequence: TGCAGTGCTAGAGGCCCGAACACTGAAGCTTTCTTT.

Concerning this clonotype: At one end, the junction sequence differs from germline, possibly due to a read error. This chain connects TRBV20-1 to TRBJ1-2; unclear D gene. This CDR3 is built from 17 residues. In germline, CDR1 is DFQATT, CDR2 SNEGSKA (reference sequence). The CDR3 DNA is TGCTGTGCTAGGGCTGGCCAGCTAGAATCAGCTAACTATGGCTACACCTTC. This gives the protein CCARAGQLESANYGYTF.

The chain recombines TRBV18 with TRBJ1-5, with D hard to call. CDR3 length equals 15 residues. The V end lost 3 bases, the J end lost 0 bases, and 9 bases lay between the germline ends. Looked up from germline, CDR1 is KGHSH and CDR2 is LQKENI. The CDR3 coding sequence is TGTGCCAGCTCACCTTCCGGGAGTAGCAATCAGCCCCAGCATTTT. Encoded protein: CASSPSGSSNQPQHF. The complete variable domain, with remaining parts taken from reference TRBV18 and TRBJ1-5, reads NAGVMQNPRHLVRRRGQEARLRCSPMKGHSHVYWYRQLPEEGLKFMVYLQKENIIDESGMPKERFSAEFPKEGPSILRIQQVVRGDSAAYFCASSPSGSSNQPQHFGDGTRLSIL.

The CDR3 here is CASSLGAGTGTGDTQYF. The CDR3 DNA is TGCGCCAGCAGCTTGGGGGCCGGGACAGGTACAGGAGATACGCAGTATTTT. The genes are TRBV5-1 and TRBJ2-3; 8 bases line up with TRBD1. With 0 bases clipped from V and 5 bases from J, the junction kept 11 bases outside the gene matches. Germline V lookup: CDR1 SGHRS, CDR2 YFSETQ. CDR3 length: 17 residues.

J is TRBJ2-5 and V is TRBV15; TRBD2 aligns across 11 bases. Germline V gives CDR1 LNHNV, CDR2 YYDKDF (reference sequence). The CDR3 has 16 amino acids. Trimming at V came to 2 bases and at J to 2 bases, leaving 4 bases not matched to a gene. The CDR3: CATSRHRTSGQETQYF. In DNA, the CDR3 is TGTGCCACCAGCAGACACAGGACTAGCGGGCAAGAGACCCAGTACTTC.

This clonotype was found once. The chain couples TRBV5-6 to TRBJ1-4; unclear D gene. The germline V gene has CDR1 SGHDT and CDR2 YYEEEE. Trimming took off 0 bases at V and 2 bases at J, with 5 bases between the two ends. CDR3 length: 14 amino acids. The CDR3 nucleotides read TGTGCCAGCAGCTTGGGGTGGACTAATGAAAAACTGTTTTTT. Residues: CASSLGWTNEKLFF.

The chain links TRBV10-1 to TRBJ2-1, with 7 bases matching TRBD2. CDR1 and CDR2 (germline): WNHNN, SYGVQD (reference sequence). V dropped 3 bases and J dropped 7; count of bases not matched to a gene: 9. The CDR3 is made up of 15 amino acids. The CDR3 protein is CASSEGEGLGNEQFF. The CDR3 bases are TGCGCCAGCAGTGAAGGGGAGGGCCTTGGAAATGAGCAGTTCTTC.

The gene calls are TRBV12-3 or TRBV12-4 and TRBJ2-4; tentatively, D is TRBD2 (7 bases). This CDR3 is built from 13 residues. The V gene lost 3 bases and the J gene lost 8 bases, with 11 bases spanning the gap. The CDR3 nucleotides read TGTGCCAGCAGTTTGGGGGCGGGGGACATTCAGTACTTC. Residues: CASSLGAGDIQYF.